This T cell receptor (beta chain) was retrieved from a study of spatial heterogeneity in lung cancer. Across the whole study: Within raw reads, each unique TCR and UMI combination appeared on average more than ten times.

This clonotype was observed at least ten times. What it recognizes is unknown. The CDR3 runs to 14 residues. The V end lost 3 bases, the J end lost 5 bases, and 13 bases lay between the germline ends. Germline-derived CDR1 and CDR2 are SGHAT and FQNNGV. Time point meaning: sample taken at primary tumor resection. Samples were donated by 72 untreated early-stage non-small cell lung cancer patients. The study sequenced unsorted whole RNA from tumor, nontumor lung or frozen PBMC. Overall study findings and caveats: Coverage was estimated at about 7.2% of tumor T cells for alpha chains and about 13% for beta chains. Counts that tracked tumor mutation counts were those of expanded intratumoral alpha and beta TCRs.

TCRdb fed the 5' RACE reads into MiXCR, producing one record per CDR3 protein. The table lists under 11,000 distinct CDR3 sequences, 10% to 15% of them singletons. The source is a female donor with early-stage non-small cell lung cancer. The sequences come from lung tumor tissue, collected at surgery. V usage is TRBV11-2 and J usage is TRBJ1-1; possible D gene TRBD1, 6 bases. The CDR3 bases are TGTGCCAGCAGCTTTTGGGGGCGCGGGACTGAAGCTTTCTTT. This sequence encodes CASSFWGRGTEAFF.